The clone carrying this T cell receptor (beta chain) was seen more than once but under ten times. Its target is unknown. This specimen comes from a study of human T cells and chemical hapten exposure. Whole-study context: Epicutaneous patch tests delivered 0.01% DPC to the upper back, with evaluation at 6 days.

V was cut by 4 bases and J by 8 bases, with 12 bases left in between. The CDR3 runs to 14 residues. The V gene's germline CDR1 is MNHEY and CDR2 SVGAGI. Whole-study findings and limits: There was no change with DPC sensitization in TCRs above 1 in 1000 frequency.

The time point denotes: patch test 3, about 24 weeks after DPC sensitization. Documented treatment: therapeutic diphenylcyclopropenone sensitization with weekly scalp DPC. TCRdb reprocessed the RACE reads via MiXCR and lists one record per CDR3 protein. There are 180,000 or so distinct CDR3 sequences in the sample; around a quarter occur only once, and 2.5% lies in the top ten. The chain recombines TRBV6-5 with TRBJ1-6, with no clear D. This receptor was taken from a woman between 40 and 55 years old with alopecia areata. Some clones in this sample may be carry-over from other donors' samples. Source: whole blood, taken in connection with sensitization to the hapten diphenylcyclopropenone (DPC). For the CDR3, the DNA is TGTGCCAGCAGTTCCCCGGGGAGATATTCACCCCTCCACTTT. Protein: CASSSPGRYSPLHF.